The 6 T cell receptor beta chains below come from one sample, sequenced in a study of human T cells and chemical hapten exposure. The sample's time point: patch test 1, 2 weeks after DPC sensitization. Specified treatment: therapeutic diphenylcyclopropenone sensitization with weekly scalp DPC. TCRdb recomputed calls from the RACE reads with MiXCR, one row per CDR3 protein. There are around 99,000 distinct CDR3 sequences in the sample; around 12% occur only once, and roughly 2.1% lies in the top ten. The sample was whole blood, taken in connection with sensitization to the hapten diphenylcyclopropenone (DPC). The source of these receptors is a woman aged 40 to 50 with alopecia areata. Some clones in this sample may be carry-over from other donors' samples.

The genes are TRBV4-1 and TRBJ2-6; 10 positions agree with TRBD2. V was pared by 4 bases and J by 3 bases, with 12 bases of the junction left unmatched. The CDR3 loop spans 19 amino acids. Germline V CDR1 and CDR2: MGHRA, YSYEKL. DNA for the CDR3: TGCGCCAGCAGCCTCGTCGGACTAGCGGATCCCTATGGGGCCAACGTCCTGACTTTC. Translating it yields CASSLVGLADPYGANVLTF.

This clonotype appeared a few times. The chain recombines TRBV19 with TRBJ2-3; D ambiguous. This CDR3 has 12 amino acids. CDR1 and CDR2 from the germline V gene are LNHDA and SQIVND (reference sequence). The germline V and J ends were trimmed by 10 bases and 6 bases, with 14 bases remaining between them. Here the CDR3 DNA reads TGTGCCACCGCCGGCTCGAGGGATACGCAGTATTTT. It specifies CATAGSRDTQYF.

This clonotype was counted a few times. The chain uses TRBV19 and TRBJ2-2; 10 nucleotides line up with TRBD2. From germline, CDR1 is LNHDA and CDR2 SQIVND (reference sequence). The junction had 2 bases not matched to a gene; V was cut back by 6 bases and J by 4 bases. The CDR3 contains 14 residues. CDR3 nucleotide sequence: TGTGCCAGTAGACTAGCGGGAATCACCGGGGAGCTGTTTTTT. It is translated as CASRLAGITGELFF.

The V and J genes are TRBV28 and TRBJ2-1; 11 bases align to TRBD2. After removal of 4 bases from V and 3 bases from J, the junction contained 5 bases not matched to a gene. Germline V gene sequence: CDR1 MDHEN, CDR2 SYDVKM. The CDR3 is made up of 16 amino acids. CDR3 sequence (DNA): TGTGCCAGCAGTTCGATCGGGACTAGCGGCTACAATGAGCAGTTCTTC. As protein: CASSSIGTSGYNEQFF.

This clonotype has more than one count but fewer than ten. The V call is TRBV29-1, the J call TRBJ2-3; weak D call: TRBD2 (5 bases). Trimming left V 4 bases short and J 2 bases short, with 13 bases between. CDR1 and CDR2 (germline): SQVTM, ANQGSEA. CDR3 length: 14 amino acids. CDR3 bases: TGCAGCGTTGCATCGGGGATCGTCACAGATACGCAGTATTTT. This translates into CSVASGIVTDTQYF.

The J gene is TRBJ2-1, the V gene TRBV30; 14 bases are a match to TRBD2. The CDR3 spans 15 residues. CDR1 is GTSNPN and CDR2 is SVGIG in the germline V gene (reference sequence). V gave up 2 bases and J gave up 9 bases; unmatched junction bases: 6. DNA for the CDR3: TGTGCCTGGAGTTCAGGGACTAGCGGGAGAAGTGAGCAGTTCTTC. This gives the protein CAWSSGTSGRSEQFF.